This T cell receptor beta chain was captured in a study of T-cell memory formation after mild COVID-19. Study results and limitations: Several responding clones turned up in pre-infection memory, indicating that cross-reactive memory may have taken part.

TCRdb ran MiXCR on the 5' RACE reads and lists one entry per CDR3 protein. The table records over 300,000 distinct CDR3 sequences, around 20% of them present only once. Remarks on this clonotype: Its target is not known.

Trimming stripped 0 bases from V and 3 bases from J, with 10 bases between. The CDR3 contains 15 residues. CDR1 and CDR2 (germline): LGHNA, YSLEER. The chain uses TRBV4-3 and TRBJ2-3; D not certain. Sequenced material: PBMCs or a T cell subset sorted from them (not recorded which). The TCR comes from a man younger than 30 who had mild COVID-19 (a few samples of this study predate the infection). Cell type and time point are not known. The CDR3 reads CASSQDRLSTDTQYF. In nucleotides, the CDR3 is TGCGCCAGCAGCCAAGATCGCTTGAGTACAGATACGCAGTATTTT.